A single sample gave rise to the 14 T cell receptor beta chains below, sequenced in a study of blood T cell repertoires in COVID-19. Sequencing used immunoSEQ multiplex PCR; TCRdb keeps in-frame clones, though not all of them. The sample lists roughly 61,000 clones; 65% to 85% were seen once. The sample was PBMCs or T cells enriched from blood (not recorded which). The receptors derive from an older woman who had been exposed to COVID-19.

The chain combines TRBV2 with TRBJ1-5, with D possibly matching TRBD1 (6 bases). The germline V and J ends were trimmed by 6 bases and 5 bases, with 17 bases remaining between them. Looked up from germline, CDR1 is SNHLY and CDR2 is FYNNEI. The CDR3 covers 15 residues. The CDR3 reads CASRGTRGFYQPQHF. The CDR3 region has the DNA TGTGCCAGCAGAGGGACAAGAGGTTTTTATCAGCCCCAGCATTTT.

The sample holds a few counts of this clone. CDR3 residues: CASGLASGSTDTQYF. In DNA, the CDR3 is TGTGCTAGTGGTTTGGCGAGCGGGAGCACAGATACGCAGTATTTT. This chain joins TRBV12-5 and TRBJ2-3; tentatively, D is TRBD2 (6 bases). The CDR3 is made up of 15 amino acids. The V gene lost 1 base and the J gene lost 0 bases, with 8 bases spanning the gap. Germline V gene sequence: CDR1 LGHNT, CDR2 FRNRAP.

This clone was seen once. The rearrangement links TRBV29-1 to TRBJ1-2; TRBD1 matches at 10 bases. V lost 6 bases, J lost 6 bases, and 10 bases stayed unmatched. The CDR3 runs 14 residues. Germline values: CDR1 SQVTM, CDR2 ANQGSEA. CDR3 DNA: TGCAGCGTGCTCGAGTCGGGACAGGGGAATGGCTACACCTTC. Translated: CSVLESGQGNGYTF.

The chain joins TRBV2 to TRBJ2-7; the D is unclear. The CDR3 totals 11 residues. The V gene's germline CDR1 is SNHLY and CDR2 FYNNEI. V lost 2 bases and J 7 bases, leaving 6 bases between the germline ends. CDR3 amino acids: CASSEPDEQYF. The DNA for the CDR3 is TGTGCCAGCAGTGAACCAGATGAGCAGTACTTC. Complete variable domain (other parts from reference TRBV2 and TRBJ2-7): EPEVTQTPSHQVTQMGQEVILRCVPISNHLYFYWYRQILGQKVEFLVSFYNNEISEKSEIFDDQFSVERPDGSNFTLKIRSTKLEDSAMYFCASSEPDEQYFGPGTRLTVT.

In its sample, this clone was seen a few times. This sequence joins TRBV28 and TRBJ1-2; D call uncertain. Trimming removed 6 bases at V and 2 bases at J, with 7 bases between. In germline, CDR1 is MDHEN, CDR2 SYDVKM. CDR3 length equals 12 residues. The CDR3 nucleotides are TGTGCCAGCAGGAGCGAGAACTATGGCTACACCTTC. Protein sequence: CASRSENYGYTF.

This chain connects TRBV5-4 to TRBJ1-1, with D perhaps TRBD1 (5 bases). Trimming shortened V by 0 bases and J by 3 bases, and 12 bases separated the two germline ends. The CDR3 sequence is 15 residues long. From germline, CDR1 is SGHNT and CDR2 YYREEE (reference sequence). The CDR3 DNA is TGTGCCAGCAGCTTGGCACCGGACACGCACACTGAAGCTTTCTTT. It translates to CASSLAPDTHTEAFF.

This clone showed up just a few times. The rearrangement joins TRBV7-2 to TRBJ1-2; possible D gene TRBD1, 5 bases. The CDR3 spans 14 residues. The V end was cut by 2 bases, the J end by 7 bases, with 14 bases between. Germline-derived CDR1 and CDR2 are SGHTA and FQGNSA. The chain's CDR3 is CASSLQGIGAGYTF. CDR3 sequence (DNA): TGTGCCAGCAGCTTACAGGGAATCGGAGCTGGCTACACCTTC.

The genes are TRBV19 and TRBJ2-1; perhaps TRBD1 as D (5 bases). V was clipped by 3 bases and J by 4 bases, with 13 bases between them. The CDR3 runs to 15 residues. In germline, CDR1 is LNHDA, CDR2 SQIVND (reference sequence). The CDR3 sequence: CASSMGRTSYNEQFF. For the CDR3, the DNA is TGTGCCAGTAGTATGGGCAGGACATCGTACAATGAGCAGTTCTTC.

This chain connects TRBV11-2 to TRBJ2-7; D is unresolved. This CDR3 region has 13 residues. Germline CDR1 is SGHAT and CDR2 is FQNNGV. V was cut by 5 bases and J by 1 base, with 9 bases left in between. This CDR3 is CASSLSDSYEQYF. CDR3 bases: TGTGCCAGCAGCCTTAGTGATTCCTACGAGCAGTACTTC.

This clone has a count of ten or more. This chain joins TRBV12-3 or TRBV12-4 and TRBJ2-7, with TRBD2 as a possible D gene (5 bases). This CDR3 is built from 13 residues. V lost 7 bases, J lost 3 bases, and 13 bases lay in between. The CDR3 spells CASKMDGDYEQYF. DNA for the CDR3: TGTGCCAGCAAGATGGACGGGGACTACGAGCAGTACTTC.

The chain links TRBV7-3 to TRBJ2-2; the D gene is possibly TRBD2 (6 bases). CDR3 size: 14 residues. Trimming pared 5 bases from V and 1 base from J, leaving 8 bases between. Germline V lookup: CDR1 SGHTA, CDR2 FQGTGA. The CDR3: CASSQAGNTGELFF. The CDR3 DNA is TGTGCCAGCAGCCAAGCGGGGAACACCGGGGAGCTGTTTTTT.

The V call is TRBV12-3 or TRBV12-4, the J call TRBJ2-7; 7 bases align to TRBD1. Trimming at V came to 6 bases and at J to 0 bases, leaving 2 bases not matched to a gene. CDR3 length equals 13 residues. The CDR3 DNA is TGTGCCAGCAGCAGGGGGAACTCCTACGAGCAGTACTTC. Protein: CASSRGNSYEQYF.

The V and J genes are TRBV30 and TRBJ1-1; D may be TRBD1 (5 bases). Deletions cut 5 bases from V and 6 bases from J, with 19 bases between. Germline V gene lookup returns CDR1 GTSNPN and CDR2 SVGIG (reference sequence). The CDR3 consists of 14 residues. CDR3 sequence (DNA): TGTGCCTGGTCCCAGGGTGGGGTAGGGGCTGAAGCTTTCTTT. It encodes CAWSQGGVGAEAFF.

The chain has TRBV30 and TRBJ2-6, with D unresolved. The CDR3 runs to 17 residues. V lost 5 bases and J lost 0, with 17 bases in between. In germline, CDR1 is GTSNPN, CDR2 SVGIG (reference sequence). The CDR3 loop is CAWEHSPKSSGANVLTF. The CDR3 coding sequence is TGTGCCTGGGAGCACAGCCCAAAATCCTCTGGGGCCAACGTCCTGACTTTC.